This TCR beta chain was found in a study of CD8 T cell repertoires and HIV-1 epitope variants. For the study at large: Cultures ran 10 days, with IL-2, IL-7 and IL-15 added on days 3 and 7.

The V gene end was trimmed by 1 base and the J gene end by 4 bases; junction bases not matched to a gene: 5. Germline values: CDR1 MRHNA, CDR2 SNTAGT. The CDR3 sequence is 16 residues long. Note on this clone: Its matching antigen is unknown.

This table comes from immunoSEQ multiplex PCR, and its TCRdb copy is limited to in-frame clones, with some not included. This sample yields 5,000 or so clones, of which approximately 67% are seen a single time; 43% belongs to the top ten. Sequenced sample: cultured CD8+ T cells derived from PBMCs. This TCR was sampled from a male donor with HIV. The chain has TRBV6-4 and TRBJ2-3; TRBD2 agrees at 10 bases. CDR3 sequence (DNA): TGTGCCAGCAGTGACTATCCTCTAGCGGGAGCAGATACGCAGTATTTT. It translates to CASSDYPLAGADTQYF.